These 18 T cell receptor beta chains came from one sample sequenced in a study of CD8 T cells in ankylosing spondylitis. Regarding the study as a whole: Seemingly distinctive of ankylosing spondylitis blood was a TCR beta motif formed by eight highly homologous variants.

For these TCRs, the target antigens are not known. TCRdb analysed the 5' RACE reads with MiXCR anew, one entry per CDR3 protein. The sample has roughly 700,000 distinct CDR3 sequences; over 15% are singletons. Sequencing was carried out using blood, either unsorted or a sorted T cell fraction (not recorded which). The receptors shown here come from a male donor with ankylosing spondylitis.

This clonotype was detected a few times. The J gene is TRBJ1-1, the V gene TRBV7-3, with D unresolved. This CDR3 has 13 amino acids. From germline, CDR1 is SGHTA and CDR2 FQGTGA. Trimming removed 5 bases at V and 8 bases at J, with 15 bases between. CDR3 region: CASSPWTVSEAFF. The CDR3 DNA sequence: TGTGCCAGCAGCCCCTGGACCGTATCCGAAGCTTTCTTT. The variable domain in full, completed from reference TRBV7-3 and TRBJ1-1, reads GAGVSQTPSNKVTEKGKYVELRCDPISGHTALYWYRQSLGQGPEFLIYFQGTGAADDSGLPNDRFFAVRPEGSVSTLKIQRTERGDSAVYLCASSPWTVSEAFFGQGTRLTVV.

V usage is TRBV29-1 and J usage is TRBJ2-1, with 8 bases identical to TRBD2. The ends lost 7 bases at V and 7 bases at J; junction bases unmatched: 9. CDR3 length: 13 residues. CDR1 and CDR2 from the germline V gene are SQVTM and ANQGSEA. CDR3 residues: CSGERGSKNEQFF. The CDR3 coding sequence is TGCAGCGGTGAGCGGGGGAGCAAAAATGAGCAGTTCTTC.

A remark on this clonotype: One end of the junction varies from germline; a read error may be responsible. The rearrangement joins TRBV3-1 to TRBJ2-1, with D tentatively TRBD2 (5 bases). There are 17 residues in the CDR3. CDR1 is LGHDT and CDR2 is YNNKEL in the germline V gene (reference sequence). The CDR3 sequence: CACSQAAGGGAYNEQFF. For the CDR3, the DNA is TGTGCCTGCAGCCAAGCGGCTGGTGGAGGTGCCTACAATGAGCAGTTCTTC.

This clonotype was picked up many times. The J gene is TRBJ1-2, the V gene TRBV29-1; D not resolved. CDR3 length equals 14 residues. CDR1 and CDR2 from the germline V gene are SQVTM and ANQGSEA. The V end lost 1 base, the J end lost 3 bases, and 12 bases lay between the germline ends. CDR3 nucleotide sequence: TGCAGCGTTGAAGCGGTTCAACCCGACTATGGCTACACCTTC. Amino acids: CSVEAVQPDYGYTF.

This sequence joins TRBV5-1 and TRBJ2-7, with a tentative D call TRBD2 (5 bases). The CDR3 consists of 14 residues. Germline CDR1 reads SGHRS; CDR2 reads YFSETQ. V dropped 0 bases and J dropped 6 bases, with 13 bases sitting between them. CDR3: CASSLGWVEGEQYF. The DNA for the CDR3 is TGCGCCAGCAGCTTGGGCTGGGTAGAGGGCGAGCAGTACTTC.

This clonotype appeared many times. V usage is TRBV20-1 and J usage is TRBJ2-4; D not resolved. Germline CDR1 reads DFQATT; CDR2 reads SNEGSKA (reference sequence). This CDR3 comprises 16 residues. V was pared by 0 bases and J by 6 bases, with 18 bases between. The CDR3 nucleotides are TGCAGTGCTAGAGATCGGCCGACTCACTACCTAAACATTCAGTACTTC. The encoded protein is CSARDRPTHYLNIQYF.

The chain carries TRBV28 and TRBJ1-5; D perhaps matches TRBD1 (5 bases). V was cut by 8 bases and J by 5 bases, with 16 bases left in between. Germline V CDR1 and CDR2: MDHEN, SYDVKM. This CDR3 is built from 14 residues. As DNA, the CDR3 is TGTGCCAGCGTGGGCGAATCACAGGATCAGCCCCAGCATTTT. Its protein is CASVGESQDQPQHF.

The chain couples TRBV20-1 to TRBJ2-3; TRBD1 aligns across 8 bases. The CDR3 has 15 amino acids. Germline CDR1 is DFQATT and CDR2 is SNEGSKA (reference sequence). Trimming cost V 5 bases and J 5 bases; bases outside gene matches: 12. The CDR3 DNA follows: TGCAGTGCTCCCCACCGGGCAGGGGGCTTAGATACGCAGTATTTT. This gives the protein CSAPHRAGGLDTQYF.

This chain links TRBV29-1 with TRBJ1-2; D possibly corresponds to TRBD1 (5 bases). Germline V CDR1 and CDR2: SQVTM, ANQGSEA. There are 15 residues in the CDR3. Trimming pared 0 bases from V and 3 bases from J, leaving 14 bases between. CDR3 amino acids: CSVEEPGYVDYGYTF. Written as DNA, the CDR3 is TGCAGCGTTGAAGAACCAGGGTATGTGGACTATGGCTACACCTTC.

This clonotype was seen only a few times. The chain carries TRBV12-3 or TRBV12-4 and TRBJ2-7; 7 nucleotides align to TRBD2. The CDR3 has 14 residues. Trimming removed 4 bases from V and 4 bases from J; junction bases left unmatched: 7. This CDR3 is CASSSPAGDYEQYF. CDR3 in DNA: TGTGCCAGCAGTTCCCCGGCGGGGGATTACGAGCAGTACTTC.

This chain connects TRBV5-5 to TRBJ2-3; 8 nucleotides agree with TRBD2. CDR1 and CDR2 (germline): SGHKS, YYEKEE (reference sequence). Trimming at V came to 4 bases and at J to 4 bases, leaving 8 bases not matched to a gene. The CDR3 length is 15 residues. For the CDR3, the DNA is TGTGCCAGCAGCCGGGAGGGCACGGATCCAGATACGCAGTATTTT. Translation: CASSREGTDPDTQYF.

This clonotype has just a few counts. The chain links TRBV11-2 to TRBJ2-5, with D possibly called TRBD1 or TRBD2 (5 bases each). V lost 0 bases to trimming and J lost 2 bases, with 10 bases between them. Germline lookup yields CDR1 SGHAT and CDR2 FQNNGV. The CDR3 runs to 15 residues. CDR3 amino acids: CASSLEGRFQETQYF. Here the CDR3 DNA reads TGTGCCAGCAGCTTAGAGGGACGGTTTCAAGAGACCCAGTACTTC.

V usage is TRBV3-1 and J usage is TRBJ2-1; D is unclear. V was pared by 4 bases and J by 9 bases, with 10 bases between. The germline V gene encodes CDR1 LGHDT and CDR2 YNNKEL (reference sequence). The CDR3 covers 12 residues. The CDR3 DNA reads as TGTGCCAGCAGCCCGAGAGCCGGTGAGCAGTTCTTC. Translating gives CASSPRAGEQFF.

About this clonotype itself: One end of the junction fails to match germline, which may point to a read error. The chain joins TRBV6-1 to TRBJ2-7; no definite D call. The CDR3 is 12 amino acids. Germline V gene lookup returns CDR1 MNHNS and CDR2 SASEGT. This CDR3 reads CATSEPSYEQYF. In DNA form, the CDR3 reads TGTGCCACCAGTGAACCATCCTACGAGCAGTACTTC.

This clonotype has only a few counts. The J gene is TRBJ2-1, the V gene TRBV20-1; 12 bases match TRBD2. The germline gives CDR1 DFQATT, CDR2 SNEGSKA (reference sequence). This CDR3 is built from 15 residues. V lost 3 bases, J lost 8 bases, and 8 bases stayed unmatched. In nucleotides, the CDR3 is TGCAGTGCTAGTTTTAGGACTAGCGGGATTGATGAGCAGTTCTTC. Protein product: CSASFRTSGIDEQFF.

There are a few counts of this clonotype. The chain is built from TRBV20-1 and TRBJ2-2; perhaps TRBD1 as D (5 bases). The germline V gene encodes CDR1 DFQATT and CDR2 SNEGSKA (reference sequence). With 0 bases removed from V and 7 bases from J, the gap between germline ends came to 12 bases. This CDR3 is 14 amino acids long. CDR3 in amino acids: CSAREKGASGELFF. The CDR3 DNA is TGCAGTGCTAGAGAGAAAGGGGCTAGCGGGGAGCTGTTTTTT.

There are a few counts of this clonotype. J is TRBJ2-1 and V is TRBV10-3, with 8 nucleotides matching TRBD2. Trimming took 0 bases from V and 5 from J; bases not matched to a gene: 6. This CDR3 has 16 amino acids. Germline V gene lookup returns CDR1 ENHRY and CDR2 SYGVKD. CDR3: CAISESGTRIDNEQFF. In DNA, the CDR3 is TGTGCCATCAGTGAGTCGGGGACTAGGATCGACAATGAGCAGTTCTTC.

This clonotype was recorded a few times. The chain carries TRBV20-1 and TRBJ2-3; the match to TRBD1 covers 11 bases. Unmatched junction bases numbered 0, after V lost 3 bases and J lost 4 bases. The CDR3 length is 13 residues. Looked up from germline, CDR1 is DFQATT and CDR2 is SNEGSKA (reference sequence). CDR3 sequence reads: CSARGQGADTQYF. CDR3 nucleotides: TGCAGTGCTAGGGGACAGGGGGCAGATACGCAGTATTTT.